A selection of T cell receptor beta chains follows, all from one sample in a study of CD8+ T cells in alopecia areata. Generated by immunoSEQ multiplex PCR, the TCRdb table keeps only in-frame clones and is missing some. Here the sample spans about 97,000 clones, 60% being singletons. Source: CD8+ T cells sorted from blood, taken between weeks 55 and 65, from a patient treated with tofacitinib. The receptors here all came from a human donor with alopecia areata. The CDR3 runs from the conserved cysteine through the conserved F or W. The order of the fields is D gene, V gene, CDR3 protein. A D gene is named only where the DNA matches it firmly.

d_gene: TRBD1
v_gene: TRBV27
CDR3aa: CASSHPPGQGNEQYF

d_gene: .
v_gene: TRBV7-8
CDR3aa: CASSLGAANNYGYTF

d_gene: .
v_gene: TRBV30
CDR3aa: CAWSPGTGNTEAFF

d_gene: .
v_gene: TRBV11-3
CDR3aa: CASSWEGHGETQYF

d_gene: TRBD1
v_gene: TRBV2
CDR3aa: CASRDRVEKLFF

d_gene: .
v_gene: TRBV13
CDR3aa: CASSLAGRSNEQFF

d_gene: TRBD2
v_gene: TRBV4-1
CDR3aa: CASSQVVTSGGEQYF

d_gene: TRBD1
v_gene: TRBV30
CDR3aa: CAWSVGTGAGGSPLHF

d_gene: .
v_gene: TRBV4-2
CDR3aa: CASSQVPTASPLGYTF

d_gene: TRBD1
v_gene: TRBV30
CDR3aa: CAWSVGAGGVTDTQYF

d_gene: TRBD1
v_gene: TRBV6-5
CDR3aa: CASSYSGQGYNEQFF

d_gene: .
v_gene: TRBV9
CDR3aa: CASSVGRTPYEQYF

d_gene: .
v_gene: TRBV25-1
CDR3aa: CASEGGNTEAFF

d_gene: .
v_gene: TRBV2
CDR3aa: CASIQNTGELFF

d_gene: TRBD2
v_gene: TRBV4-2
CDR3aa: CASSQDLAGVTYEQYF

d_gene: .
v_gene: TRBV5-6
CDR3aa: CASSLMLGGNQPQHF